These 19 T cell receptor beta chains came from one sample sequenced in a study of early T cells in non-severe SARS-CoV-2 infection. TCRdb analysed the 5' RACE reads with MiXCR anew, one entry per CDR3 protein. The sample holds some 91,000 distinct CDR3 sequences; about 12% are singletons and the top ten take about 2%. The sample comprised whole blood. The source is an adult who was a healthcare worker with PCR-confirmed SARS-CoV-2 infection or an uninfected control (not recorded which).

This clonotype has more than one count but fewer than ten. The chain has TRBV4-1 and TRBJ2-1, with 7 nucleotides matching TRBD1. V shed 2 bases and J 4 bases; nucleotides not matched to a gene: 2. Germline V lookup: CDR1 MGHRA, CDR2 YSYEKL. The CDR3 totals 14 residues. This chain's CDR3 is CASSQRTGYNEQFF. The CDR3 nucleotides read TGCGCCAGCAGCCAACGGACAGGTTACAATGAGCAGTTCTTC.

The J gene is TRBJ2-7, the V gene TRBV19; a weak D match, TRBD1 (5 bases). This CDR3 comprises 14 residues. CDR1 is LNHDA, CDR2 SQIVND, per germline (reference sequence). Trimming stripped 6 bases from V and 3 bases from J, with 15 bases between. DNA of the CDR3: TGTGCCAGTAGCCCCCCAACAGGCATCTACGAGCAGTACTTC. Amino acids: CASSPPTGIYEQYF.

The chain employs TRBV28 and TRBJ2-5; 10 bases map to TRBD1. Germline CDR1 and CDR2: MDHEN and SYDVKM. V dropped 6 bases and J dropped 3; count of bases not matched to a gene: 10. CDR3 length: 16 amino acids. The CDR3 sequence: CASSPTLGTGEETQYF. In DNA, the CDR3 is TGTGCCAGCAGCCCTACTTTGGGGACAGGGGAAGAGACCCAGTACTTC.

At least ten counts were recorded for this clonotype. The CDR3 region is CASSSDREADEKLFF. CDR3 DNA sequence: TGTGCCAGCAGTTCGGACAGGGAGGCGGATGAAAAACTGTTTTTT. This chain joins TRBV6-2 or TRBV6-3 and TRBJ1-4, with 8 bases that match TRBD1. With V trimmed by 4 bases and J by 6 bases, 7 bases remained unmatched. Per germline, CDR1 MNHEY and CDR2 SVGEGT. This CDR3 is built from 15 residues.

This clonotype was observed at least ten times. Here the CDR3 DNA reads TGTGCCAGCAGTTTCTTTAAGGGCTCCTACAATGAGCAGTTCTTC. It specifies CASSFFKGSYNEQFF. The chain combines TRBV27 with TRBJ2-1, with D unclear. The CDR3 has 15 amino acids. Deletions cut 3 bases from V and 0 bases from J, with 9 bases between. Germline loops: CDR1 MNHEY, CDR2 SMNVEV (reference sequence).

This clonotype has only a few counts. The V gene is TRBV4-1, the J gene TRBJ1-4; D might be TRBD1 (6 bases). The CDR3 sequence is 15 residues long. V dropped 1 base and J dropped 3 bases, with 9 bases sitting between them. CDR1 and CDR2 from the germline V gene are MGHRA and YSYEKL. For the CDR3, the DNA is TGCGCCAGCAGCCAAGTGGGGGCGGCTAATGAAAAACTGTTTTTT. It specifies CASSQVGAANEKLFF.

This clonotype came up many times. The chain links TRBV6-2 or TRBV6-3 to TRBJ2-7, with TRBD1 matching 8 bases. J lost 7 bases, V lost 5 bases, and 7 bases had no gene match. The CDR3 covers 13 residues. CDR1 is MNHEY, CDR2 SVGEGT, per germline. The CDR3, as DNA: TGTGCCAGCAGTGGACAGGGCACGGGGGAGCAGTACTTC. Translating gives CASSGQGTGEQYF.

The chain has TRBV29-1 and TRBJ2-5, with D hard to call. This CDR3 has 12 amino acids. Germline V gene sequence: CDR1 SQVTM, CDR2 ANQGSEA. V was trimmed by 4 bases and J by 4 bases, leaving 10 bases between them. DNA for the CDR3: TGCAGCGTTGCCTTCAGTACAGAGACCCAGTACTTC. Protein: CSVAFSTETQYF.

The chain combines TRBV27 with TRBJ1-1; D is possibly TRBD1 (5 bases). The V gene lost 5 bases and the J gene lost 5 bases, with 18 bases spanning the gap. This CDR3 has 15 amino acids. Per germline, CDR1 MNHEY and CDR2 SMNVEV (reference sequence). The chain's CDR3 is CASSHKGRPGTEAFF. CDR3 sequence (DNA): TGTGCCAGCAGTCACAAGGGACGGCCGGGGACTGAAGCTTTCTTT.

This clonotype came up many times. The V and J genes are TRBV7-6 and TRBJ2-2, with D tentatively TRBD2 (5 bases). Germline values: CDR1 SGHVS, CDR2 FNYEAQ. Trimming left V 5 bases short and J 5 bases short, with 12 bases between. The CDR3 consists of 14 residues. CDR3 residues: CASSPSPGTGELFF. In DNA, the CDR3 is TGTGCCAGCAGCCCCTCGCCGGGAACCGGGGAGCTGTTTTTT.

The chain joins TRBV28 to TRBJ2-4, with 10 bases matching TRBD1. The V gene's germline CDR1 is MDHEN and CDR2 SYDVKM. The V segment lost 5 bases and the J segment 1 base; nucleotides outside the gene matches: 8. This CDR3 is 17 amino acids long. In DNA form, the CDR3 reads TGTGCCAGCAGTGGGACAGGGGCCGCTTCGGCCAAAAACATTCAGTACTTC. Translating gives CASSGTGAASAKNIQYF.

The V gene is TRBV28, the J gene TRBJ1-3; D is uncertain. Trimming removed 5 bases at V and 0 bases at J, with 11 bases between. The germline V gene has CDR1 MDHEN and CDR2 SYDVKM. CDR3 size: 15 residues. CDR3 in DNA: TGTGCCAGCAGTCCTCCGGGCGGCTCTGGAAACACCATATATTTT. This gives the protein CASSPPGGSGNTIYF.

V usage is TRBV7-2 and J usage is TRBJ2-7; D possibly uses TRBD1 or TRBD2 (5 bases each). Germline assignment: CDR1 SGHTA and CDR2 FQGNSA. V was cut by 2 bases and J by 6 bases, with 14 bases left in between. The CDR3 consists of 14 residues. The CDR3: CASSLLPGALEQYF. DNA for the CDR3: TGTGCCAGCAGCTTATTGCCCGGGGCCCTCGAGCAGTACTTC. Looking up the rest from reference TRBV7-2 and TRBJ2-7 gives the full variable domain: GAGVSQSPSNKVTEKGKDVELRCDPISGHTALYWYRQSLGQGLEFLIYFQGNSAPDKSGLPSDRFSAERTGGSVSTLTIQRTQQEDSAVYLCASSLLPGALEQYFGPGTRLTVT.

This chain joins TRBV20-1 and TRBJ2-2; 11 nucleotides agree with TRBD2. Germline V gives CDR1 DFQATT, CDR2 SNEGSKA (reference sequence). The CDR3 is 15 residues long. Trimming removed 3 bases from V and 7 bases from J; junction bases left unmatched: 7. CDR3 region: CSARLSGGAGGELFF. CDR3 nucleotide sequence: TGCAGTGCTAGGCTTAGCGGGGGGGCCGGCGGGGAGCTGTTTTTT.

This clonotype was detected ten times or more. The CDR3 DNA reads TGTGCCAGCAGCTTAGGGAGTTACAATGAGCAGTTCTTC. Protein product: CASSLGSYNEQFF. The rearrangement joins TRBV7-8 to TRBJ2-1; no definite D call. The CDR3 is 13 amino acids. V was clipped by 1 base and J by 4 bases, with 5 bases between them. The germline gives CDR1 SGHVS, CDR2 FQNEAQ.

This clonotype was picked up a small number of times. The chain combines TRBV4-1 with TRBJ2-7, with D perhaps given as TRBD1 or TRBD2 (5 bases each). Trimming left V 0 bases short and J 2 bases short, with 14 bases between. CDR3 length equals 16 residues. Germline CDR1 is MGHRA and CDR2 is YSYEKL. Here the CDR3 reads CASSQEGPGPTYEQYF. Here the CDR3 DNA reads TGCGCCAGCAGCCAAGAAGGGCCGGGACCGACCTACGAGCAGTACTTC.

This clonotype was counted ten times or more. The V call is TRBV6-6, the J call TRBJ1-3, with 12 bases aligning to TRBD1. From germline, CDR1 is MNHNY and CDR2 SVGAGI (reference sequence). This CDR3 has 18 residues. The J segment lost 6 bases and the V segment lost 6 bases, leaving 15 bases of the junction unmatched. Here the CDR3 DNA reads TGTGCCAGCAGACACGGGGGACAGGGGGCGCGGGCAGAAAACACCATATATTTT. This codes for CASRHGGQGARAENTIYF.

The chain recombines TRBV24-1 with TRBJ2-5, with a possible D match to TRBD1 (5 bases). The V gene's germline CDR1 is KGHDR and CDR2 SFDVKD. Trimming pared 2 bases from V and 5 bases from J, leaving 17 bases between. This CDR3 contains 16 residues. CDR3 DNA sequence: TGTGCCACCAGTGATTACGCAGGGTCCAAAGGGGAGACCCAGTACTTC. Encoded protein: CATSDYAGSKGETQYF.

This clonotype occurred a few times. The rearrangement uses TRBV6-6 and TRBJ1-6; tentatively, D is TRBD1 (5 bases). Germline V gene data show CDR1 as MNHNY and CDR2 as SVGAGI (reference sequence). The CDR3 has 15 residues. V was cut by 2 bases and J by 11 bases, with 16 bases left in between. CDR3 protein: CASSYGGYGTPPLHF. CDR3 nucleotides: TGTGCCAGCAGTTACGGAGGGTACGGGACCCCACCCCTCCACTTT.